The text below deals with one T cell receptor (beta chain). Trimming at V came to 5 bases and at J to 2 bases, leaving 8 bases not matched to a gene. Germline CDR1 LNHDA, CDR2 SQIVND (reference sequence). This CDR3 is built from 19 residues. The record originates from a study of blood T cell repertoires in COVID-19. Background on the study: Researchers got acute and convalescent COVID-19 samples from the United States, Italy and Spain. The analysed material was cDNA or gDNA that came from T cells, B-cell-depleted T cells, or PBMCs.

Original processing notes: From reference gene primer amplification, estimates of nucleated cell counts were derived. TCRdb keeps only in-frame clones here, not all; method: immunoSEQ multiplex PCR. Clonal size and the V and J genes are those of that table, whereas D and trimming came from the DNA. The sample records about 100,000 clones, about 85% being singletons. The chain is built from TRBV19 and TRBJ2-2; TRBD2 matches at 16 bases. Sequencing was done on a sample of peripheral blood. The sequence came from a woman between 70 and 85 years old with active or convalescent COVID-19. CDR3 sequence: CASSPGTSGRAINTGELFF. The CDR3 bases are TGTGCCAGTAGTCCCGGGACTAGCGGGAGGGCCATCAACACCGGGGAGCTGTTTTTT. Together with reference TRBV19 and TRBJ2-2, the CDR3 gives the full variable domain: DGGITQSPKYLFRKEGQNVTLSCEQNLNHDAMYWYRQDPGQGLRLIYYSQIVNDFQKGDIAEGYSVSREKKESFPLTVTSAQKNPTAFYLCASSPGTSGRAINTGELFFGEGSRLTVL.